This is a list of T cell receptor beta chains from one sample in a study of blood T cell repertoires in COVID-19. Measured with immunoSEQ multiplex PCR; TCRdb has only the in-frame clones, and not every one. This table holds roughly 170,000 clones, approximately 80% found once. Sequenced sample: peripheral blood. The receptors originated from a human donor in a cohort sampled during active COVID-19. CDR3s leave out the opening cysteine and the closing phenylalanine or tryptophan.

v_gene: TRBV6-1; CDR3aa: ASSEYRTGATDTQY
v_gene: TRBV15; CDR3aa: ATSRGREGNEQF
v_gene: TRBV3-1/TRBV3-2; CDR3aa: ASSQVPQPQETQY
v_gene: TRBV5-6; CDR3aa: ASSSDRGGDQPQH
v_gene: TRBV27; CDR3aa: ASRITGGAGADTQY
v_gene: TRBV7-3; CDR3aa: ASSLQVAGDGYNEQF
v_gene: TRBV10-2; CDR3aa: ASSDPGQSYQPQH
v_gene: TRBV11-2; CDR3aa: ASSSTVTGEVPDTQY
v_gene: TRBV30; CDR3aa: AWKEGNGYSPLH
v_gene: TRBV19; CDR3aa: ASSHRDAEAF
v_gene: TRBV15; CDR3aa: ATTPDRVLYNEQF
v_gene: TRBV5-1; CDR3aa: ASSYRGGDEKLF
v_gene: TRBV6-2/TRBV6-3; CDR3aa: ASSYYGGRGSDTQY
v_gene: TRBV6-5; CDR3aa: ASSGGTGGPGELF
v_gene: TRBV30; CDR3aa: AWRGHYNSPLH